This entry lists 3 T cell receptor beta chains sequenced from one sample in a study of cytomegalovirus exposure and HLA in healthy donors. In the PCR, 60 Vbeta and 13 Jbeta primers were used. Generated by immunoSEQ multiplex PCR, the TCRdb table keeps only in-frame clones and is missing some. The sample has 180,000 or so clones, approximately 72% seen once. What was sequenced was PBMCs. Every receptor here comes from a human donor in good health.

V and J are TRBV10-3 and TRBJ1-2; D may be TRBD1 (5 bases). The length of the CDR3 is 14 residues. From germline, CDR1 is ENHRY and CDR2 SYGVKD. V lost 6 bases, J lost 5 bases, and 16 bases lay in between. CDR3 loop: CAIRRDGGGYGYTF. The DNA of the CDR3 is TGTGCCATCAGAAGGGACGGTGGGGGGTATGGCTACACCTTC.

The CDR3 loop reads CASSVGVAGYNEQFF. Written as DNA, the CDR3 is TGTGCCAGCAGCGTAGGAGTAGCGGGGTACAATGAGCAGTTCTTC. The chain recombines TRBV9 with TRBJ2-1; 8 bases are a match to TRBD2. CDR1 is SGDLS and CDR2 is YYNGEE in the germline V gene. The CDR3 is 15 residues long. Trimming took 0 bases from V and 4 from J; bases not matched to a gene: 3.

The V and J genes are TRBV5-1 and TRBJ2-3; TRBD1 matches 12 bases. After removal of 0 bases from V and 5 bases from J, the junction contained 7 bases not matched to a gene. This CDR3 contains 17 residues. Looked up from germline, CDR1 is SGHRS and CDR2 is YFSETQ. The CDR3 protein is CASSLGSGQGAIDTQYF. The DNA for the CDR3 is TGCGCCAGCAGCTTGGGGTCGGGACAGGGGGCTATAGATACGCAGTATTTT.